The clone carrying this TCR beta chain showed up many times. Its specificity is unknown. This entry belongs to a study of T cell repertoires in cytomegalovirus infection. Study overall: Recently identified HLA-C-restricted CMV epitopes were used, and well-studied HLA-B-restricted CMV epitopes were used as well. Public TCR beta signature analysis indicated the presence of both CMV infection and matching HLA type.

The CDR3 contains 14 residues. Germline V gene lookup returns CDR1 GTSNPN and CDR2 SVGIG (reference sequence). With 5 bases removed from V and 2 bases from J, the gap between germline ends came to 13 bases. A single record per CDR3 protein comes from TCRdb applying MiXCR to the reads. The sample yields 80,000 or so distinct CDR3 sequences, 20% to 30% seen once. General study findings and limits: The study found HLA-C-restricted CMV-specific TCR beta clonotypes dominating the ex vivo response. Cumulative public TCR beta family frequency identified CMV carriers with the relevant HLA.

This clonotype originated in a human donor in good health (CMV status not recorded). Some clones in this sample may be carry-over from other donors' samples. This chain connects TRBV30 to TRBJ1-5; a possible D gene is TRBD1 (5 bases). The material was CD8+ T cells from cultured PBMCs, obtained from culture after CMV antigen stimulation. This chain's CDR3 is CAWDGGMGNQPQHF. The CDR3 nucleotides read TGTGCCTGGGATGGGGGAATGGGCAATCAGCCCCAGCATTTT.